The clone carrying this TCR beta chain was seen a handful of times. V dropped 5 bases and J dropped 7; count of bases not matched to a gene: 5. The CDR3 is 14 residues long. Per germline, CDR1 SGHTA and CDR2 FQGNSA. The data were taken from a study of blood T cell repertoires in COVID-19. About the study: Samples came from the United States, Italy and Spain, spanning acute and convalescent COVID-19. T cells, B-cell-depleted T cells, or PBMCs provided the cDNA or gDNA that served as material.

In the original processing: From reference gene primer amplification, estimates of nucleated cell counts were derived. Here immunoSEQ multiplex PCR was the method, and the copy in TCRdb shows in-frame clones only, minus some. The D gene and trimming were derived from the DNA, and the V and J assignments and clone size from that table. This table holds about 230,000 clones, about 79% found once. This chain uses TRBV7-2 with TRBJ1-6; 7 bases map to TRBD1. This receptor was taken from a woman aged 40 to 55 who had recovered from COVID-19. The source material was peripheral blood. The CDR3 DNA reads TGTGCCAGCAGCCCGACAGGGATAAATTCACCCCTCCACTTT. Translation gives CASSPTGINSPLHF.